This TCR beta chain was sequenced for a study of CD8 T cells in ankylosing spondylitis (dated by TCRdb to the late 2010s). Describing the broader study: To find TCR variants linked to disease, the study profiled T cell receptor beta repertoires in ankylosing spondylitis patients and healthy donors. The full study cohort comprised roughly 24 ankylosing spondylitis patients and some 100 healthy donors. Peripheral blood was sampled, and synovial fluid was also collected from ankylosing spondylitis patients.

The germline V gene provides CDR1 MNHEY and CDR2 SVGAGI. Relative to germline, V is 0 bases shorter and J is 6 bases shorter, with 18 bases between their ends. The CDR3 starts with the cysteine, ends with the phenylalanine, and has 17 residues. Solely the CDR3 DNA is kept, with 51 bases framed from the first base. On the study overall, not on this receptor specifically: Some motif variants were previously reported in synovial fluid and blood of reactive arthritis patients, suggesting common disease-initiation mechanisms. A TCR beta motif of about 8 highly homologous amino acid variants appeared characteristic of blood from ankylosing spondylitis patients. In peripheral blood, the disease-linked clones were found at relatively low frequencies and had a CD8+ phenotype. Significant enrichment of the disease-linked clones was reported in matched synovial fluid samples from ankylosing spondylitis patients.

This clonotype was counted between two and nine times. The antigen this receptor binds is unknown. No per-base quality is available; no much larger clone lies one base away. Sequencing relied on an Illumina HiSeq 2500. Quantitative 5'-RACE with molecular barcodes was used to prepare TCR beta libraries. Turning to the authors' computational methods: A new computational method, built on a probabilistic model of VDJ rearrangement, was used to identify disease-linked TCR variants. TCRdb handled the public reads itself, with Q25 trimming in fastp and clone calling in MiXCR, and kept productive beta chains. One record per CDR3 amino acid sequence lists the most common genes and DNA. The V and J calls were not made by the authors but by TCRdb's processing. The sample table contains 670,000 or so distinct CDR3 sequences; only one count was recorded for around a fifth of them. The top ten hold 15% to 20% of the sample.

The chain is assembled from TRBV6-5 and TRBJ2-1; the D assignment is uncertain and may be TRBD1 or TRBD2, with 5 bases supporting each. This TCR was sampled from a male donor with ankylosing spondylitis. Sequenced input: blood, either unsorted or a sorted T cell fraction (not recorded which). This receptor has the CDR3 CASSYSIRDPRVNEQFF. In nucleotides, the sequence is TGTGCCAGCAGTTACTCGATTAGGGACCCCCGAGTCAATGAGCAGTTCTTC.